This entry concerns a single TCR beta chain. Original processing notes: Reference gene primer amplification gave nucleated cell count estimates. Method: immunoSEQ multiplex PCR; TCRdb's copy keeps in-frame clones and lacks some. Clone size and the V and J calls come from that table; the DNA yielded D and trimming. The sample includes about 330,000 clones, 80% to 90% of them seen just once. This specimen comes from a study of blood T cell repertoires in COVID-19. The overall study: PBMCs, B-cell-depleted T cells, or T cells provided the cDNA or gDNA that made up the material.

The CDR3 length is 12 residues. Losses at the gene ends were 10 bases for V and 8 bases for J; bases not matched to a gene: 10. Germline lookup yields CDR1 ENHRY and CDR2 SYGVKD. Participants came from about 24 US areas, aged roughly 18 to 100 years. The sample comprised PBMCs or T cells enriched from blood (not recorded which). This sequence joins TRBV10-3 and TRBJ1-2; 7 positions agree with TRBD1. This clonotype originated in a woman aged 18-29 years who had recovered from COVID-19. As DNA, the CDR3 is TGTGCCACCGAGGGACAGCCAGGGGGCTACACCTTC. Its translation is CATEGQPGGYTF.